This T cell receptor (beta chain) emerged from a study of T-cell reconstitution after alpha-beta-depleted transplantation in children. This clonotype occurred many times. For TCRbeta, the library was prepared with unique molecular identifiers. TCRdb re-called the PCR reads through MiXCR, storing one row per CDR3 protein. The sample contains about 120,000 distinct CDR3 sequences, 10% to 13% of which appear only once. V lost 6 bases and J lost 6; bases outside the gene matches: 6. The CDR3 totals 13 residues. The V gene's germline CDR1 is DFQATT and CDR2 SNEGSKA (reference sequence). Sample: PBMCs from the stem cell graft donor, taken from the stem cell graft. The chain joins TRBV20-1 to TRBJ2-1; 9 bases are shared with TRBD2. This TCR came from a human donor who donated a stem cell graft to a child with acute lymphoblastic leukemia. The CDR3 coding sequence is TGCAGTGCCTGGGCGGGGGGGCTCAATGAGCAGTTCTTC. As protein: CSAWAGGLNEQFF.